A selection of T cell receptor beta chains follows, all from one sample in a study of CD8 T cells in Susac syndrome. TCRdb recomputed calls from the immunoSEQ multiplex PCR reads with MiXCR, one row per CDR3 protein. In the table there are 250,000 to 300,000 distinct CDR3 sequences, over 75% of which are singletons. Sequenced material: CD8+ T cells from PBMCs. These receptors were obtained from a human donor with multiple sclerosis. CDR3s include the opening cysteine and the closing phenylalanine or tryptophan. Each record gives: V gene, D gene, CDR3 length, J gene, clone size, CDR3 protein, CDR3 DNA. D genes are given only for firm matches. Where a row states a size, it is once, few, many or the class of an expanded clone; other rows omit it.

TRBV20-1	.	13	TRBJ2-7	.	CSARGTASYEQYF	TGCAGTGCTAGAGGGACAGCCTCCTACGAGCAGTACTTC
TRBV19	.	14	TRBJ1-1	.	CASSIAGLNTEAFF	TGTGCCAGTAGTATAGCCGGATTAAACACTGAAGCTTTCTTT
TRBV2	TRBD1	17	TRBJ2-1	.	CASPDREEGIFVDEQFF	TGTGCCAGTCCGGACAGGGAAGAGGGCATTTTTGTGGATGAGCAGTTCTTC
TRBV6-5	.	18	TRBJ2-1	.	CASSYSTSAGRKDNEQFF	TGTGCCAGCAGTTACTCTACTTCCGCAGGGAGGAAGGACAATGAGCAGTTCTTC
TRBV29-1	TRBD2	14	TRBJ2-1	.	CSVGRLAVGNEQFF	TGCAGCGTTGGACGGCTAGCGGTCGGCAATGAGCAGTTCTTC
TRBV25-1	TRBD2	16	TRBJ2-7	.	CASSLPGTSDSYEQYF	TGTGCCAGCAGCCTACCTGGGACTAGCGACAGCTACGAGCAGTACTTC
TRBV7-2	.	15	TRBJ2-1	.	CASSLSLMGGNEQFF	TGTGCCAGCAGCTTAAGTTTGATGGGGGGCAATGAGCAGTTCTTC
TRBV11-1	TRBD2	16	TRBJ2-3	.	CASSPRDRTSADTQYF	TGTGCCAGCAGCCCTAGGGATAGGACTAGCGCAGATACGCAGTATTTT
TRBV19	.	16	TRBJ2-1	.	CASSIGLGGGYNEQFF	TGTGCCAGTAGTATAGGCTTGGGAGGGGGTTACAATGAGCAGTTCTTC
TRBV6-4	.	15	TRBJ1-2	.	CASSDSPDLTRGYTF	TGTGCCAGCAGTGACTCGCCAGATCTAACGCGGGGCTACACCTTC
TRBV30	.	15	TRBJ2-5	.	CAWSVRRGGFETQYF	TGTGCCTGGAGTGTACGTAGGGGGGGGTTCGAGACCCAGTACTTC
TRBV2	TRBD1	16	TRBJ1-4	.	CASSEAGDRTNEKLFF	TGTGCCAGCAGTGAAGCGGGGGACAGGACTAATGAAAAACTGTTTTTT
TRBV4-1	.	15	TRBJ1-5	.	CASSRSTGSTEPQHF	TGCGCCAGCAGCCGTTCCACAGGGAGCACGGAGCCCCAGCATTTT
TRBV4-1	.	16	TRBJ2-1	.	CASSQDWTASYNEQFF	TGCGCCAGCAGCCAAGATTGGACGGCCAGTTACAATGAGCAGTTCTTC
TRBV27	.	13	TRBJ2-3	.	CASSWVRADTQYF	TGTGCCAGCAGTTGGGTCCGGGCAGATACGCAGTATTTT
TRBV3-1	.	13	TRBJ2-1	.	CASKDDWFAEQFF	TGTGCCAGCAAGGACGACTGGTTCGCGGAGCAGTTCTTC
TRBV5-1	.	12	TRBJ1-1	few	CASGYSNTEAFF	TGCGCCAGCGGTTACTCGAACACTGAAGCTTTCTTT
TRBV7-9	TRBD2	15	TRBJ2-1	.	CASSFSGTSPLEQFF	TGTGCCAGCAGCTTTTCCGGGACTAGCCCACTTGAGCAGTTCTTC
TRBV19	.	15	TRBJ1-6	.	CASSIGFRGQSPLHF	TGTGCCAGTAGTATAGGATTCAGGGGACAATCACCCCTCCACTTT
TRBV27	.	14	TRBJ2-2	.	CASSPGTNTGELFF	TGTGCCAGCAGTCCGGGGACTAACACCGGGGAGCTGTTTTTT
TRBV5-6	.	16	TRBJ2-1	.	CASSSGVGGIYNEQFF	TGTGCCAGCAGCTCGGGGGTAGGTGGCATTTACAATGAGCAGTTCTTC
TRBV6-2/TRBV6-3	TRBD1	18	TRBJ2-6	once	CASSSLGTGGSGANVLTF	TGTGCCAGCAGCTCGCTCGGGACAGGGGGCTCTGGGGCCAACGTCCTGACTTTC
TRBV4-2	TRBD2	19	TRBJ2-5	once	CASSQYAGGTNPSKETQYF	TGTGCCAGCAGCCAATACGCGGGAGGTACTAACCCGTCCAAAGAGACCCAGTACTTC
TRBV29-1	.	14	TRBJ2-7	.	CSVEDLQGTYEQYF	TGCAGCGTTGAAGATCTGCAGGGGACCTACGAGCAGTACTTC
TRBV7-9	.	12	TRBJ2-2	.	CASSVGDGELFF	TGTGCCAGCAGCGTCGGGGACGGGGAGCTGTTTTTT
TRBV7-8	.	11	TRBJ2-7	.	CASSSRHEQYF	TGTGCCAGCAGCTCCCGTCACGAGCAGTACTTC
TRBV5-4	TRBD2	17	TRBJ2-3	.	CASSGSGTPPVTDTQYF	TGTGCCAGCAGCGGGAGCGGGACGCCCCCTGTAACAGATACGCAGTATTTT
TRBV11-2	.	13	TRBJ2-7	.	CASRGRRNYEQYF	TGTGCCAGCAGGGGCAGGCGAAACTACGAGCAGTACTTC
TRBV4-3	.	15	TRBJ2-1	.	CASSQDSRWGGEQFF	TGCGCCAGCAGCCAAGACTCCAGGTGGGGTGGTGAGCAGTTCTTC
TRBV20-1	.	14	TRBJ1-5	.	CSARDLRNPQPQHF	TGCAGTGCTAGAGATCTCCGGAATCCTCAGCCCCAGCATTTT
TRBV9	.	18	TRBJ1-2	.	CASSPSGVAPNPNYGYTF	TGTGCCAGCAGCCCCTCCGGGGTTGCGCCTAACCCTAACTATGGCTACACCTTC
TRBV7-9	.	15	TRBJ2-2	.	CASSARAGQPGELFF	TGTGCCAGCAGCGCTCGGGCGGGACAGCCCGGGGAGCTGTTTTTT
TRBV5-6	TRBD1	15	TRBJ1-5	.	CASRSQGGSNQPQHF	TGTGCCAGCAGATCACAGGGGGGGAGCAATCAGCCCCAGCATTTT
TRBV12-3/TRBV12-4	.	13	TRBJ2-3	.	CASQEYTPDTQYF	TGTGCCAGCCAAGAGTACACCCCAGATACGCAGTATTTT
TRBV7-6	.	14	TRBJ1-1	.	CASSLWLANTEAFF	TGTGCCAGCAGCTTATGGCTGGCAAACACTGAAGCTTTCTTT
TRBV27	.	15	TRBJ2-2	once	CASSSQGRYTGELFF	TGTGCCAGCAGTTCACAGGGTAGATACACCGGGGAGCTGTTTTTT
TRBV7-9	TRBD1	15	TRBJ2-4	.	CASSLTGTPKNIQYF	TGTGCCAGCAGCTTGACAGGGACCCCCAAAAACATTCAGTACTTC
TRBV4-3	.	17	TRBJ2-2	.	CASSHFERAETNGELFF	TGCGCCAGCAGCCACTTCGAGCGGGCAGAAACAAACGGGGAGCTGTTTTTT
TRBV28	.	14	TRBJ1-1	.	CASSLSGPNTEAFF	TGTGCCAGCAGTTTATCAGGGCCGAACACTGAAGCTTTCTTT
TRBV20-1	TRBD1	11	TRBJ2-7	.	CSAWDSGEQYF	TGCAGTGCATGGGACAGCGGCGAGCAGTACTTC
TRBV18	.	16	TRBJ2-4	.	CASSPEGMDSKNIQYF	TGTGCCAGCTCACCGGAGGGTATGGATTCCAAAAACATTCAGTACTTC
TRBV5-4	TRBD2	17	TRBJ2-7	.	CASSLRGEAMRPYEQYF	TGTGCCAGCAGCCTCCGGGGGGAAGCGATGCGCCCCTACGAGCAGTACTTC
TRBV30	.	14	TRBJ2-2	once	CAWSVQSGTGELFF	TGTGCCTGGAGCGTACAGAGCGGGACCGGGGAGCTGTTTTTT
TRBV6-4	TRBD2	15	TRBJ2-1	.	CASSDSSGSYNEQFF	TGTGCCAGCAGTGACTCTAGCGGGTCCTACAATGAGCAGTTCTTC
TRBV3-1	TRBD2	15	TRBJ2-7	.	CASSQFSGGAYEQYF	TGTGCCAGCAGCCAATTCAGCGGGGGGGCATACGAGCAGTACTTC
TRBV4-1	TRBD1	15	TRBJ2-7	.	CASSQVSGTVYEQYF	TGCGCCAGCAGCCAAGTATCCGGGACAGTCTACGAGCAGTACTTC